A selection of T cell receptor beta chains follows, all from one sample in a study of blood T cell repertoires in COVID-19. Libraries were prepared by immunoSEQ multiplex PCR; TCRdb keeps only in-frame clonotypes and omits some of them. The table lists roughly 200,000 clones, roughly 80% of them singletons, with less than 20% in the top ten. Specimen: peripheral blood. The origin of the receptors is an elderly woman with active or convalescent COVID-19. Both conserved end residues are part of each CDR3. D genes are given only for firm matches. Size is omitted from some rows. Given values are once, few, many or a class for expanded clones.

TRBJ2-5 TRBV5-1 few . TGCGCCAGCAGCCAAATGACTAGTGGGTACCAAGAGACCCAGTACTTC CASSQMTSGYQETQYF
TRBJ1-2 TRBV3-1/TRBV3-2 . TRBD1 TGTGCCAGCAGCCAACGGGACAGGGGAGGTGGCTACACCTTC CASSQRDRGGGYTF
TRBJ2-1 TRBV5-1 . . TGCGCCAGCAGCTTGTCCGGGACTTCATCCTACAATGAGCAGTTCTTC CASSLSGTSSYNEQFF
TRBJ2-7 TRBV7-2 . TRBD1 TGTGCCAGCACTCCGGGACAGAGACTTTACGAGCAGTACTTC CASTPGQRLYEQYF
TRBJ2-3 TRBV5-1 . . TGCGCCAGCAGCTCAGTTTCCACAGATACGCAGTATTTT CASSSVSTDTQYF
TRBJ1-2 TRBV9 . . TGTGCCAGCAGCGTAAACAGCGGGGCCCTCTATGGCTACACCTTC CASSVNSGALYGYTF
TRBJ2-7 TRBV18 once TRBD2 TGTGCCAGCTCCGATACCGGTGGGGGGGACTACGAGCAGTACTTC CASSDTGGGDYEQYF
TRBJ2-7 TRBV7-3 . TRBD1 TGTGCCAGCAGCCAAGGGACAGGGGGCCAGCAGTACTTC CASSQGTGGQQYF
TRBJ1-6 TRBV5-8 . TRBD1 TGTGCCAGCAGAAAAGGGACAGTCGGGAGCTCCTATAATTCACCCCTCCACTTT CASRKGTVGSSYNSPLHF
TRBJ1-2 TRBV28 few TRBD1 TGTGCCAGCAGTGTTGACAGGGACTATGGCTACACCTTC CASSVDRDYGYTF
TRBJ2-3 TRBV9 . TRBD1 TGTGCCAGCAGCGTCCCCGACAGGGGGGCTACAGATACGCAGTATTTT CASSVPDRGATDTQYF
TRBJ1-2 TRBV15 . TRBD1 TGTGCCACCGGGACAGGAGACAACTATGGCTACACCTTC CATGTGDNYGYTF
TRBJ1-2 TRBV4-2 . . TGTGCCAGCAGCCCGCCGACCGGACAGAATGGCTACACCTTC CASSPPTGQNGYTF
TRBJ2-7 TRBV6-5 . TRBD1 TGTGCCAGCAGGCAGGGGGCCCCCTACGAGCAGTACTTC CASRQGAPYEQYF
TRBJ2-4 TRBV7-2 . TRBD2 TGTGCCAGCAGCTTCCCTAGGGTTAGCGGGGGGCCCCTAAAAAACATTCAGTACTTC CASSFPRVSGGPLKNIQYF
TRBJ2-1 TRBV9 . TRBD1 TGTGCCAGCAGTCCAGGGGGCTCCTACAATGAGCAGTTCTTC CASSPGGSYNEQFF
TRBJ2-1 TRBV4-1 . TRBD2 TGCGCCAGCAGCCATGGGACTAGCGGGGCCCACAATGAGCAGTTCTTC CASSHGTSGAHNEQFF
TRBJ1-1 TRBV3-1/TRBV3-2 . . TGTGCCAGCAGCCCGGGACACAAGAACACTGAAGCTTTCTTT CASSPGHKNTEAFF
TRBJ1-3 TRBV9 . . TGTGCCAGCAGCGCGCAGGTCTCTGGAAACACCATATATTTT CASSAQVSGNTIYF
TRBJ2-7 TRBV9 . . TGTGCCAGCAGCGGAGACTCTGCCCTCTACGAGCAGTACTTC CASSGDSALYEQYF
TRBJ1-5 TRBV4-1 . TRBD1 TGCGCCAGCAGCCAAGGGTTGGTCGAGGGACAGGGAGGTCAGCCCCAGCATTTT CASSQGLVEGQGGQPQHF
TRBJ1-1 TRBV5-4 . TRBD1 TGTGCCAGCAGCCGCGGACAGGGATTCATGAACACTGAAGCTTTCTTT CASSRGQGFMNTEAFF
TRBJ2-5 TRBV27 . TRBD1 TGTGCCAGCAGTAGGGACAGGGGATGGCAAGAGACCCAGTACTTC CASSRDRGWQETQYF
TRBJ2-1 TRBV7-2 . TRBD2 TGTGCCAGCAGCTCCTTAGCGGGGGCCCTATACAATGAGCAGTTCTTC CASSSLAGALYNEQFF
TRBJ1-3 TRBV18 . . TGTGCCACCCACGATGAAAGAGGGGGCTCTGGAAACACCATATATTTT CATHDERGGSGNTIYF
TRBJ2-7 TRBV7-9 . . TGTGCCAGCAGGCAACAGGGTAGCTCCTACGAGCAGTACTTC CASRQQGSSYEQYF
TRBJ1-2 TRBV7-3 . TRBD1 TGTGCCAGCAGCCCAAGGACAGGGGAAAACTATGGCTACACCTTC CASSPRTGENYGYTF
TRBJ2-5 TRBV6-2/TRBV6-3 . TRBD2 TGTGCCAGCAGTTACGTTGCGGGGGGGATCCAAGAGACCCAGTACTTC CASSYVAGGIQETQYF
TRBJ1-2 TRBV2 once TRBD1 TGTGCCAGCAGCCAGGGGGCTAACTATGGCTACACCTTC CASSQGANYGYTF
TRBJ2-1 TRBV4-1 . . TGCGCCAGCAGCCAAGAACCAGCGGTGAATGAGCAGTTCTTC CASSQEPAVNEQFF
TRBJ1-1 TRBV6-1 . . TGTGCCAGCAGTGCCCCTCTTCCAGGCCTGAACACTGAAGCTTTCTTT CASSAPLPGLNTEAFF
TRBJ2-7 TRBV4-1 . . TGCGCCAGCAGCCAAGATATGACAAACTACGAGCAGTACTTC CASSQDMTNYEQYF
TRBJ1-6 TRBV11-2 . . TGTGCCAGCAGCTTAGATGGGCATTCACCCCTCCACTTT CASSLDGHSPLHF
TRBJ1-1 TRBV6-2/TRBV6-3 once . TGTGCCAGCAGTTACCCAGGTAGGGGCACTGAAGCTTTCTTT CASSYPGRGTEAFF
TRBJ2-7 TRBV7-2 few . TGTGCCAGCAGCTTCCCAACAGGGTTTTACGAGCAGTACTTC CASSFPTGFYEQYF
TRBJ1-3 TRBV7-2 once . TGTGCCAGCAGTCCGGGACTGATCTCTGGAAACACCATATATTTT CASSPGLISGNTIYF
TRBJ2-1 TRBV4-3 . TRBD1 TGCGCCAGCAGCCAAGTTGGACAGGGACCCTACAATGAGCAGTTCTTC CASSQVGQGPYNEQFF
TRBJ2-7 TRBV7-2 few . TGTGCCAGCAGGTCGGCGGGGAGCTCCTACGAGCAGTACTTC CASRSAGSSYEQYF
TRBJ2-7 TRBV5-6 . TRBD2 TGTGCCAGCAGCTCGGGACTAGCGAATACCTACGAGCAGTACTTC CASSSGLANTYEQYF
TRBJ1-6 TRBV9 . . TGTGCCAGCAGCGTAGACCGGTTCTCCTATAATTCACCCCTCCACTTT CASSVDRFSYNSPLHF
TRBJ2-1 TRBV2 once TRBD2 TGTGCCAGCAGACCCTGGAGTAGCGGGATCTACAATGAGCAGTTCTTC CASRPWSSGIYNEQFF
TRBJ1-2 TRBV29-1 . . TGCAGCGTTGAAGATCTTTCATATTTCGGTGCAAGTGGCTATGGCTACACCTTC CSVEDLSYFGASGYGYTF
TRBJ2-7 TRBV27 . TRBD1 TGTGCCAGCAGTTCAGGGACAGGGGCCTTCTCCTACGAGCAGTACTTC CASSSGTGAFSYEQYF
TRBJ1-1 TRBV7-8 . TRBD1 TGTGCCAGCAGTGGGGACAGGCTGAACACTGAAGCTTTCTTT CASSGDRLNTEAFF
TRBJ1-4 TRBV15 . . TGTGCCACCAGCAGAAACCCCGGGACTAATGAAAAACTGTTTTTT CATSRNPGTNEKLFF
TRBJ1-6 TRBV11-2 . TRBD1 TGTGCCAGCAGCTTGGGACAGGGTTACAGTTATAATTCACCCCTCCACTTT CASSLGQGYSYNSPLHF
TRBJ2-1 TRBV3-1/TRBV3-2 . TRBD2 TGTGCCAGCAGCCGGACTAGCGGGGGAGATGAGCAGTTCTTC CASSRTSGGDEQFF
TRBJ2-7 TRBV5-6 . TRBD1 TGTGCCAGCAGCCCTACAGGGGTTCTTTCCTACGAGCAGTACTTC CASSPTGVLSYEQYF
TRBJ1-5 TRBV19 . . TGTGCCAGTAGAGGAGGTCCATACAACAATCAGCCCCAGCATTTT CASRGGPYNNQPQHF
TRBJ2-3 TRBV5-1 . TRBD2 TGCGCCAGCAGCCTATGGACTAGCGGGGGAGGGACAGATACGCAGTATTTT CASSLWTSGGGTDTQYF
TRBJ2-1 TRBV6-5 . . TGTGCCAGCAGTTCGGGGGGCTCCAGCTCCTACAATGAGCAGTTCTTC CASSSGGSSSYNEQFF
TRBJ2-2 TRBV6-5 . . TGTGCCAGCACCGGCGAAGCGGGGAACACCGGGGAGCTGTTTTTT CASTGEAGNTGELFF
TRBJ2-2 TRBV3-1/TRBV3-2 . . TGTGCCAGCAGCCAACGACTCGCGAACACCGGGGAGCTGTTTTTT CASSQRLANTGELFF
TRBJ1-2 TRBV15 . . TGTGCCACCAGCAGAGATGGCAGAAACTATGGCTACACCTTC CATSRDGRNYGYTF
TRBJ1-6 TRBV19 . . TGTGCCGTCACCCCCGGGACACCTTATAATTCACCCCTCCACTTT CAVTPGTPYNSPLHF
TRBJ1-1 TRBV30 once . TGTGCCTGGAGTGTAATAGTTCGGAGAATGAACACTGAAGCTTTCTTT CAWSVIVRRMNTEAFF
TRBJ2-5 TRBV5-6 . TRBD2 TGTGCCAGCAGCTCCAATCCGGGGGGCCAAGAGACCCAGTACTTC CASSSNPGGQETQYF
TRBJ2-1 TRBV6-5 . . TGTGCCAGCAGAAGTAGTGTTGAGCAGTTCTTC CASRSSVEQFF
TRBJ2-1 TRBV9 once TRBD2 TGTGCCAGCAGTACCCTGGGGGGGAGCTCCTACAATGAGCAGTTCTTC CASSTLGGSSYNEQFF
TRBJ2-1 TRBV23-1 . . TGCGCCAGCAGTCAATTCGGACGGGGGGCCTCTTACAATGAGCAGTTCTTC CASSQFGRGASYNEQFF